These 8 T cell receptor beta chains were sequenced from one sample in a study of T cell changes during pregnancy in multiple sclerosis. This table comes from immunoSEQ multiplex PCR, and its TCRdb copy is limited to in-frame clones, with some not included. The sample contains tens of thousands of clones, almost 95% of which appear only once. This specimen was peripheral blood, taken in the first trimester of pregnancy. These receptors were taken from a female donor with multiple sclerosis, enrolled in a pregnancy study.

This sequence joins TRBV11-2 and TRBJ1-6; possibly TRBD1 for D (5 bases). This CDR3 is built from 16 residues. The germline V and J ends were trimmed by 2 bases and 2 bases, with 10 bases remaining between them. Germline V gene lookup returns CDR1 SGHAT and CDR2 FQNNGV. CDR3 sequence reads: CASSLRQGPYNSPLHF. The CDR3 bases are TGTGCCAGCAGCTTACGGCAGGGCCCCTATAATTCACCCCTCCACTTT.

The chain couples TRBV6-5 to TRBJ2-1, with 7 bases lining up with TRBD2. CDR1 is MNHEY and CDR2 is SVGAGI in the germline V gene. This CDR3 comprises 12 residues. V lost 8 bases and J lost 5; bases outside the gene matches: 3. The DNA for the CDR3 is TGTGCCAGCGGGGGGGGTAACAATGAGCAGTTCTTC. The encoded protein is CASGGGNNEQFF.

CDR3 coding DNA: TGTGCCAGCAGTGAACAGGGGGGCGAGCAGTACTTC. Its translation: CASSEQGGEQYF. The chain has TRBV2 and TRBJ2-7; maybe TRBD1 (7 bases). V lost 2 bases to trimming and J lost 6 bases, with 8 bases between them. This CDR3 is 12 amino acids long. Germline V gene lookup returns CDR1 SNHLY and CDR2 FYNNEI.

This clone occurred once. The CDR3 nucleotides are TGTGCCAGCAGCCCTACGTTTCTGGGACAGGGTATCCCAGATACGCAGTATTTT. The encoded protein is CASSPTFLGQGIPDTQYF. The rearrangement links TRBV7-2 to TRBJ2-3, with 9 bases fitting TRBD1. The CDR3 loop spans 18 amino acids. Losses at the gene ends were 5 bases for V and 4 bases for J; bases not matched to a gene: 16. Germline-derived CDR1 and CDR2 are SGHTA and FQGNSA.

The chain links TRBV30 to TRBJ1-1; weak D call: TRBD1 (6 bases). This CDR3 is 13 amino acids long. Per the germline V gene, CDR1 is GTSNPN and CDR2 is SVGIG (reference sequence). Trimming took 0 bases from V and 10 from J, leaving 15 bases between them. The CDR3 DNA sequence: TGTGCCTGGAGTGTACTGAGGCAGGGGCGAGCTTTCTTT. Protein sequence: CAWSVLRQGRAFF.

The rearrangement uses TRBV15 and TRBJ2-1; D not certain. The germline gives CDR1 LNHNV, CDR2 YYDKDF (reference sequence). The CDR3 has 13 amino acids. Trimming shortened V by 0 bases and J by 6 bases, and 6 bases separated the two germline ends. The CDR3 here is CATSRDLGNEQFF. DNA for the CDR3: TGTGCCACCAGCAGAGATCTCGGCAATGAGCAGTTCTTC.

The chain recombines TRBV19 with TRBJ1-6, with D uncertain. Germline V CDR1 and CDR2: LNHDA, SQIVND (reference sequence). The CDR3 sequence is 15 residues long. V dropped 6 bases and J dropped 0 bases, with 9 bases sitting between them. The CDR3 DNA reads TGTGCCAGTAGGGCGGAGTTCTCCTATAATTCACCCCTCCACTTT. It is translated as CASRAEFSYNSPLHF.

The chain uses TRBV18 and TRBJ1-6, with 10 bases identical to TRBD1. Germline V CDR1 and CDR2: KGHSH, LQKENI. The V and J ends lost 5 bases and 9 bases, in that order; junction bases with no gene match: 13. CDR3 length equals 17 residues. CDR3 sequence reads: CASSATLTGGAGSPLHF. The CDR3 DNA sequence: TGTGCCAGCTCAGCAACGTTGACAGGGGGCGCGGGTTCACCCCTCCACTTT.